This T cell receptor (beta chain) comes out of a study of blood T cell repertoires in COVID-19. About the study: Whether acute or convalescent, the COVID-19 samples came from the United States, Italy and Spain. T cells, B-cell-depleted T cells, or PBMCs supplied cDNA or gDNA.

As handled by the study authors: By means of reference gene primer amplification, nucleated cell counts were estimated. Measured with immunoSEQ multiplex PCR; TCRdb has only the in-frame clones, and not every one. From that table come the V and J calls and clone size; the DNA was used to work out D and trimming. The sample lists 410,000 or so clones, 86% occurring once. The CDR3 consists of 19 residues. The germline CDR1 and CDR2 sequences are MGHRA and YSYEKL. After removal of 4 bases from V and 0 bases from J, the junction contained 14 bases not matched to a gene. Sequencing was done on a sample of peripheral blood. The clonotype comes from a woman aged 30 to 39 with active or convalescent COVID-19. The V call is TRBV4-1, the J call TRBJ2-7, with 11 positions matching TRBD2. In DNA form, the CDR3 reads TGCGCCAGCAGCCCCGTGAGACTAGCGGGAAAGGAGAGCTCCTACGAGCAGTACTTC. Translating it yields CASSPVRLAGKESSYEQYF.